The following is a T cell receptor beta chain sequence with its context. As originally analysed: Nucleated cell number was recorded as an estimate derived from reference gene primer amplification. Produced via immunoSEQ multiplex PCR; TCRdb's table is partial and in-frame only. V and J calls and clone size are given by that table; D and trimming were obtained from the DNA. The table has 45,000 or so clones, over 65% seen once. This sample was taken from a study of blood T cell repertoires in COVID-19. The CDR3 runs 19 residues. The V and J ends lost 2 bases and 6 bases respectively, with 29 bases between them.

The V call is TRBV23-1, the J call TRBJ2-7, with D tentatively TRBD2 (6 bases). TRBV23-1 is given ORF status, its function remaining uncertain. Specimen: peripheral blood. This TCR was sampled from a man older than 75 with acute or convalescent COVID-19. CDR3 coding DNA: TGCGCCAGCAGTCAAGCCGAAGCCCCTTGTGGGCGGGAAGGTGGCGAGCAGTACTTC. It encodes CASSQAEAPCGREGGEQYF.